The clone carrying this TCR beta chain has more than one count but fewer than ten. These data are taken from a study of blood T cells in healthy people across ages. For the study at large: Using template switching, researchers captured about one barcoded beta molecule for each two T cells.

A J-beta primer mix and a sample-barcoded 5' primer were used in a second PCR of about 7 to 12 cycles. One entry per CDR3 protein results from TCRdb running MiXCR on the 5' RACE reads. Of 700,000 or so distinct CDR3 sequences listed, 40% to 45% are singletons. This CDR3 spans 17 amino acids. Germline loops: CDR1 LNHNV, CDR2 YYDKDF (reference sequence). V dropped 0 bases and J dropped 0 bases, with 12 bases sitting between them. The sample was blood. This TCR was recovered from a man older than 75 in good health. The chain joins TRBV15 to TRBJ2-1; D not resolved. The CDR3 reads CATSRDNVDSSYNEQFF. The CDR3 region has the DNA TGTGCCACCAGCAGAGATAATGTTGATAGCTCCTACAATGAGCAGTTCTTC.